Listed below are T cell receptor beta chains from one sample, sequenced in a study of STAT5B mutations in CD4+ large granular lymphocyte leukemia. Clones were sequenced by immunoSEQ multiplex PCR, and TCRdb holds only the in-frame ones, with some missing. Altogether approximately 4,900 clones are present, 80% to 90% being singletons, with the ten largest covering around 80%. Sequencing was carried out using PBMCs. These receptors came from a man aged 40-49 years with CD4+ T-cell large granular lymphocyte leukemia. CDR3s include the opening cysteine and the closing phenylalanine or tryptophan. D genes are given only for firm matches. Not all rows give a size; the values are once, few, many and, for expanded clones, a class.

cdr3_aa: CASKRTSTGTSGNYEQYF
cdr3_nt: TGCGCCAGCAAACGGACCTCCACCGGGACTAGCGGGAACTACGAGCAGTACTTC
d_call: TRBD2
j_call: TRBJ2-7
clone_size: .
cdr3_length: 18
v_call: TRBV5-1

cdr3_aa: CASSGGDISGYGYTF
cdr3_nt: TGTGCCAGCAGTGGGGGGGACATCTCTGGGTATGGCTACACCTTC
d_call: .
j_call: TRBJ1-2
clone_size: .
cdr3_length: 15
v_call: TRBV25-1

cdr3_aa: CASSYEVTTEAFF
cdr3_nt: TGTGCCAGCAGTTACGAAGTGACTACTGAAGCTTTCTTT
d_call: .
j_call: TRBJ1-1
clone_size: .
cdr3_length: 13
v_call: TRBV7-9

cdr3_aa: CSVAQGQGATEAFF
cdr3_nt: TGCAGCGTAGCCCAAGGACAGGGGGCGACTGAAGCTTTCTTT
d_call: TRBD1
j_call: TRBJ1-1
clone_size: .
cdr3_length: 14
v_call: TRBV29-1

cdr3_aa: CASSRAGGSYEQYF
cdr3_nt: TGTGCCAGCAGCCGGGCAGGGGGCAGTTACGAGCAGTACTTC
d_call: TRBD1
j_call: TRBJ2-7
clone_size: .
cdr3_length: 14
v_call: TRBV6-5

cdr3_aa: CASSQVDLVKGEQFF
cdr3_nt: TGTGCCAGCAGCCAAGTGGATCTAGTAAAGGGTGAGCAGTTCTTC
d_call: .
j_call: TRBJ2-1
clone_size: .
cdr3_length: 15
v_call: TRBV4-2

cdr3_aa: CASESGYGYTF
cdr3_nt: TGTGCCAGTGAATCAGGATATGGCTACACCTTC
d_call: .
j_call: TRBJ1-2
clone_size: once
cdr3_length: 11
v_call: TRBV6-1

cdr3_aa: CALWLGVPNQPQHF
cdr3_nt: TGTGCCTTATGGCTTGGTGTGCCCAATCAGCCCCAGCATTTT
d_call: .
j_call: TRBJ1-5
clone_size: .
cdr3_length: 14
v_call: TRBV30

cdr3_aa: CASRTRGAAQPQHF
cdr3_nt: TGTGCCAGCAGAACCCGAGGGGCAGCTCAGCCCCAGCATTTT
d_call: .
j_call: TRBJ1-5
clone_size: .
cdr3_length: 14
v_call: TRBV6-1

cdr3_aa: CASSLSPSSGNTIYF
cdr3_nt: TGTGCCAGCAGCTTAAGCCCTAGCTCTGGAAACACCATATATTTT
d_call: .
j_call: TRBJ1-3
clone_size: .
cdr3_length: 15
v_call: TRBV7-9

cdr3_aa: CASSETSGETQYF
cdr3_nt: TGTGCCAGCAGTGAGACTAGCGGGGAGACCCAGTACTTC
d_call: TRBD2
j_call: TRBJ2-5
clone_size: .
cdr3_length: 13
v_call: TRBV6-6

cdr3_aa: CASSRQGTTYEQYF
cdr3_nt: TGCGCCAGCAGTCGACAGGGGACTACCTACGAGCAGTACTTC
d_call: .
j_call: TRBJ2-7
clone_size: .
cdr3_length: 14
v_call: TRBV10-2

cdr3_aa: CASSFFGQGDENIQYF
cdr3_nt: TGTGCCAGCAGCTTTTTTGGACAGGGGGACGAAAACATTCAGTACTTC
d_call: TRBD1
j_call: TRBJ2-4
clone_size: .
cdr3_length: 16
v_call: TRBV5-6

cdr3_aa: CASSQDRGMNTEAFF
cdr3_nt: TGTGCCAGCAGCCAGGACAGGGGGATGAACACTGAAGCTTTCTTT
d_call: TRBD1
j_call: TRBJ1-1
clone_size: .
cdr3_length: 15
v_call: TRBV4-2

cdr3_aa: CASSVPGHKETQYF
cdr3_nt: TGTGCCAGCAGTGTCCCGGGACACAAAGAGACCCAGTACTTC
d_call: .
j_call: TRBJ2-5
clone_size: .
cdr3_length: 14
v_call: TRBV25-1

cdr3_aa: CASSQDNREGYEQYF
cdr3_nt: TGCGCCAGCAGCCAAGACAACCGAGAAGGCTACGAGCAGTACTTC
d_call: .
j_call: TRBJ2-7
clone_size: .
cdr3_length: 15
v_call: TRBV4-1

cdr3_aa: CASSPRGTTDTQYF
cdr3_nt: TGTGCCAGCAGCCCTAGGGGAACCACAGATACGCAGTATTTT
d_call: .
j_call: TRBJ2-3
clone_size: .
cdr3_length: 14
v_call: TRBV11-2

cdr3_aa: CASSKGSRNTEAFF
cdr3_nt: TGTGCCAGCAGCAAGGGGTCGAGGAACACTGAAGCTTTCTTT
d_call: .
j_call: TRBJ1-1
clone_size: .
cdr3_length: 14
v_call: TRBV11-3

cdr3_aa: CASSLGAVGEKLFF
cdr3_nt: TGCGCCAGCAGCTTGGGGGCGGTCGGTGAAAAACTGTTTTTT
d_call: .
j_call: TRBJ1-4
clone_size: .
cdr3_length: 14
v_call: TRBV5-1

cdr3_aa: CASSLSGQGTDTQYF
cdr3_nt: TGTGCCAGCAGCTTGTCAGGACAGGGCACAGATACGCAGTATTTT
d_call: TRBD1
j_call: TRBJ2-3
clone_size: .
cdr3_length: 15
v_call: TRBV7-2

cdr3_aa: CASRDSTEADTQYF
cdr3_nt: TGCGCCAGCAGGGACAGTACAGAGGCGGATACGCAGTATTTT
d_call: .
j_call: TRBJ2-3
clone_size: once
cdr3_length: 14
v_call: TRBV10-2

cdr3_aa: CASRPGGGVDEQYF
cdr3_nt: TGTGCCAGCCGACCGGGGGGAGGGGTCGACGAGCAGTACTTC
d_call: TRBD2
j_call: TRBJ2-7
clone_size: .
cdr3_length: 14
v_call: TRBV5-4

cdr3_aa: CASSQRDRYEQYF
cdr3_nt: TGCGCCAGCAGCCAACGGGACCGCTACGAGCAGTACTTC
d_call: .
j_call: TRBJ2-7
clone_size: .
cdr3_length: 13
v_call: TRBV4-1

cdr3_aa: CSALDYGYTF
cdr3_nt: TGCAGTGCTCTCGACTATGGCTACACCTTC
d_call: .
j_call: TRBJ1-2
clone_size: .
cdr3_length: 10
v_call: TRBV20-1

cdr3_aa: CASSQDSVVRRRSQNTEAFF
cdr3_nt: TGCGCCAGCAGCCAAGACAGTGTGGTTAGGAGGAGATCTCAGAACACTGAAGCTTTCTTT
d_call: .
j_call: TRBJ1-1
clone_size: .
cdr3_length: 20
v_call: TRBV4-1

cdr3_aa: CASRPTGGSSGELFF
cdr3_nt: TGTGCCAGTAGGCCGACAGGGGGGTCGTCCGGGGAGCTGTTTTTT
d_call: TRBD1
j_call: TRBJ2-2
clone_size: .
cdr3_length: 15
v_call: TRBV19

cdr3_aa: CASSLYGTSYEQYF
cdr3_nt: TGTGCCAGCAGCTTATATGGGACCAGCTACGAGCAGTACTTC
d_call: .
j_call: TRBJ2-7
clone_size: .
cdr3_length: 14
v_call: TRBV7-8